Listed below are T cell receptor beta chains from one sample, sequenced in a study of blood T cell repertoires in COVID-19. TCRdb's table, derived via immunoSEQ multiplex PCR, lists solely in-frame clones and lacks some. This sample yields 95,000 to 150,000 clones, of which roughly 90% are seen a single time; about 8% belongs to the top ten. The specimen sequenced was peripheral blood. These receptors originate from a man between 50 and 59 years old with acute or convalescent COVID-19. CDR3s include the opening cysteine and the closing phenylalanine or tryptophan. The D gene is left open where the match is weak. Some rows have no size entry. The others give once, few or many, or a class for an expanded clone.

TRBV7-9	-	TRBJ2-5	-	TGTGCCAGCAGCTTAGCTATAGGGGACCAAGAGACCCAGTACTTC	CASSLAIGDQETQYF
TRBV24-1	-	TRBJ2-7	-	TGTGCCACCAGTGCCGCTCGGACAGAGATCTACGAGCAGTACTTC	CATSAARTEIYEQYF
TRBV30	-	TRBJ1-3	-	TGTGCCTGGAGGCCGGGGGACGGATTCTCTGGAAACACCATATATTTT	CAWRPGDGFSGNTIYF
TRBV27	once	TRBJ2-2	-	TGTGCCAGCAGTTCTGTCGGGTCACCCACCGGGGAGCTGTTTTTT	CASSSVGSPTGELFF
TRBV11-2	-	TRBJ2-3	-	TGTGCCAGCAGCTACTTAGGACAGACCACAGATACGCAGTATTTT	CASSYLGQTTDTQYF
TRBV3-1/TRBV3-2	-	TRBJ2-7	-	TGTGCCAGCAGCCAAGCGGGTAACCTTCGCGAGCAGTACTTC	CASSQAGNLREQYF
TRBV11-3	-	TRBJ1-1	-	TGTGCCAGCAGCTTAGGTGGGGAGACTGAAGCTTTCTTT	CASSLGGETEAFF
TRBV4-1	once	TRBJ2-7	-	TGCGCCAGCAGCCAAGATCATGAACTACTTACTTTC	CASSQDHELLTF
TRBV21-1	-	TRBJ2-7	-	TGTGCTATGGGGACAGGCGGGGACTACGAGCAGTACTTC	CAMGTGGDYEQYF
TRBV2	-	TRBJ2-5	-	TGTGCCAGCATGTTAACAAAAGAGACCCAGTACTTC	CASMLTKETQYF
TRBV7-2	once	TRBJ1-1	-	TGTGCCAGCAGCTTAGCGTTGGTGGGAGGGTTGGACACTGAAGCTTTCTTT	CASSLALVGGLDTEAFF
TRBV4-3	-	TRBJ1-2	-	TGCGCCAGCAGCCAAGATCTCCGGGATCCTGCTAACTATGGCTACACCTTC	CASSQDLRDPANYGYTF
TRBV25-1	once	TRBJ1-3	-	TGTGCCAGCAGTCCGCGACAGCCAGGAAACACCATATATTTT	CASSPRQPGNTIYF
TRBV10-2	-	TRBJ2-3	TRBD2	TGCGCCAGCAGTGATCCCACTAGCGGGAGGGCCATAGTAGATACGCAGTATTTT	CASSDPTSGRAIVDTQYF
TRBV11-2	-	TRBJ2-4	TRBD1	TGTGCCAGCAGCTTAGGGGGACAGATCTTAGACTTC	CASSLGGQILDF
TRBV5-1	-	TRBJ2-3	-	TGCGCCAGCAGCAGACTAGTCGCAGATACGCAGTATTTT	CASSRLVADTQYF
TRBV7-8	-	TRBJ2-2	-	TGTGCCAGCAGCTTGCGCGGCGGGGACCCCATGAACACCGGGGAGCTGTTTTTT	CASSLRGGDPMNTGELFF
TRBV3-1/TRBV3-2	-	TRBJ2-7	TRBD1	TGTGCCAGCAGCCCCTGGGGACAGGGGGTCCCTTGGGACGAGCAGTACTTC	CASSPWGQGVPWDEQYF
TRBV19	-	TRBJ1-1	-	TGTGCCAGTAGCCTGCAGGGGCCAATGAACACTGAAGCTTTCTTT	CASSLQGPMNTEAFF
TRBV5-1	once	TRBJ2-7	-	TGCGCCAGCAGTCCAGCGTCGGGGGTCCCGCAGTTC	CASSPASGVPQF
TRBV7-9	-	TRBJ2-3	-	TGTGCCAGCAGCGAGGGATCTAGCACAGATACGCAGTATTTT	CASSEGSSTDTQYF
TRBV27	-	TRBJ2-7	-	TGTGCCAGCAGTTTAGGGGGCCCTTCCTACGAGCAGTACTTC	CASSLGGPSYEQYF
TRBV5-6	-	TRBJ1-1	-	TGTGCCAGCGGCCGACAAAGGAACACTGAAGCTTTCTTT	CASGRQRNTEAFF
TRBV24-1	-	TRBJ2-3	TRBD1	TGTGCCACCAGTGATAATCCGGGACAGGGTAGCACAGATACGCAGTATTTT	CATSDNPGQGSTDTQYF
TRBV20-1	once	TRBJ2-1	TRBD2	TGCAGTGCTAGTCATGGACTAGCGGGAGGCGGCGATGAGCAGTTCTTC	CSASHGLAGGGDEQFF
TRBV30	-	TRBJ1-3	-	TGTGCCTGGAGTGTACGTGGGGAGTACGGAAACACCATATATTTT	CAWSVRGEYGNTIYF
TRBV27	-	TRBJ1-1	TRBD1	TGTGCCAGCAGTACTGACAGGGGGCAAAGAATGAACACTGAAGCTTTCTTT	CASSTDRGQRMNTEAFF
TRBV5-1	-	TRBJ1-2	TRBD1	TGCGCCAGCAGCTTGGACGGACAGGCTCTCTATGGCTACACCTTC	CASSLDGQALYGYTF
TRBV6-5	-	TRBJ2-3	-	TGTGCCAGCAGTTCTCGAGGGAGTGCGCAGTATTTT	CASSSRGSAQYF
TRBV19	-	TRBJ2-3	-	TGTGCCAGTAAGGAGGGCTCTAGCACAGATACGCAGTATTTT	CASKEGSSTDTQYF
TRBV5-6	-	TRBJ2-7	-	TGTGCCAGCAGCTTGGCACTAGCAGAATACGAGCAGTACTTC	CASSLALAEYEQYF
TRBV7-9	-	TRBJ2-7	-	TGTGCCAGCAGCTTAGATGGGCAGGGGTCCTACGAGCAGTACTTC	CASSLDGQGSYEQYF
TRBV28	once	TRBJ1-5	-	TGTGCCAGCAGCTTACCTAGCGTGGGGGTAGGCAATCAGCCCCAGCATTTT	CASSLPSVGVGNQPQHF
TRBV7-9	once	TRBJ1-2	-	TGTGCCAGCAGCCTAGGGACAATTCCCGGCTACACCTTC	CASSLGTIPGYTF
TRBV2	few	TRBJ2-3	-	TGTGCCAGCAGCGATAGTATCACAGATACGCAGTATTTT	CASSDSITDTQYF
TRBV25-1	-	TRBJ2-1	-	TGTGCCAGCCGTCGACCAGGGGCGAATGAGCAGTTCTTC	CASRRPGANEQFF
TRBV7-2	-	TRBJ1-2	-	TGTGCCAGCAGCTTAGGAGGGAATGGCGGCTACACCTTC	CASSLGGNGGYTF
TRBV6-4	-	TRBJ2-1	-	TGTGCCAGCAGCGGAGGCTCCTACAATGAGCAGTTCTTC	CASSGGSYNEQFF
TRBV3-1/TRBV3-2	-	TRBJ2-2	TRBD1	TGTGCCAGCAGCCAAGATGAGTCCAGGGGGCGCTCCGGGGAGCTGTTTTTT	CASSQDESRGRSGELFF
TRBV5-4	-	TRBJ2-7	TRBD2	TGTGCCAGCAGCTTGGGCGGGAGTAGAAACGAGCAGTACTTC	CASSLGGSRNEQYF